Ten or more counts support the clone carrying this T cell receptor beta chain. Its antigen is as yet unknown. J gave up 5 bases and V 6 bases, and 13 bases lay outside the gene matches. Germline assignment: CDR1 SGHDT and CDR2 YYEEEE. The CDR3 has 15 amino acids. For TCR beta, libraries came from quantitative 5'-RACE with molecular barcodes. One entry per CDR3 protein, called by TCRdb with MiXCR from the 5' RACE reads. The sample lists around 490,000 distinct CDR3 sequences, 5.3% occurring once. These data belong to a study of CD8 T cells in ankylosing spondylitis. Notes on the study in general: Ankylosing spondylitis blood appeared to carry a characteristic TCR beta motif of several highly homologous variants. Disease-associated clonotypes exhibited CD8+ identity and were relatively infrequent in peripheral blood. Matched synovial fluid from ankylosing spondylitis patients was reported to be enriched for disease-linked clones. Prior work had noted some motif variants in reactive arthritis blood and synovial fluid.

Specimen: blood, either unsorted or a sorted T cell fraction (not recorded which). This rearrangement joins TRBV5-6 to TRBJ1-1; 7 nucleotides align to TRBD1. The sequence was obtained from a male donor with ankylosing spondylitis. In DNA form, the CDR3 reads TGTGCCAGCAACGCATTGGGAGGGGGCCGAACTGAAGCTTTCTTT. Its translation: CASNALGGGRTEAFF.